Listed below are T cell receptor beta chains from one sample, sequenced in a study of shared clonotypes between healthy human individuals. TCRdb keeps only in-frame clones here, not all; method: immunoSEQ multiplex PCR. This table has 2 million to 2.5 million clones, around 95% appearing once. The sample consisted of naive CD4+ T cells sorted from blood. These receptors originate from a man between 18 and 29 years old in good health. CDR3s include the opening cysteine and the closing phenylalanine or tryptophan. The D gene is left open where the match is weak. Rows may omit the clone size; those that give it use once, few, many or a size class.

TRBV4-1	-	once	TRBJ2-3	TGCGCCAGCAGCCTACCCATGGGAGGGGGCCTCACAGATACGCAGTATTTT	CASSLPMGGGLTDTQYF
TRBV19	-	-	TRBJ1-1	TGTGCCACAAAACTGAACACTGAAGCTTTCTTT	CATKLNTEAFF
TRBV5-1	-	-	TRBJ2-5	TGCGCCAGCAGCGAACAAGAGACCCAGTACTTC	CASSEQETQYF
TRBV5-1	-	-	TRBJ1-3	TGCGCCAGCAGCGCGTCCGGGACTGCATACTCTGGAAACACCATATATTTT	CASSASGTAYSGNTIYF
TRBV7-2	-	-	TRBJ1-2	TGTGCCAGCAGCCTTCCACCGGGGAGCTATGGCTACACCTTC	CASSLPPGSYGYTF
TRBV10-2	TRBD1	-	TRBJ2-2	TGCGCCAGCCGACAGGGTCTGACCGGGGAGCTGTTTTTT	CASRQGLTGELFF
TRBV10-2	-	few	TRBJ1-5	TGCGCCAGCAGTGACTCACAGGGCAATCAGCCCCAGCATTTT	CASSDSQGNQPQHF
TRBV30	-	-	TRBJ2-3	TGTGCCTGGAGTACCCTTTTGGGAACAGATACGCAGTATTTT	CAWSTLLGTDTQYF
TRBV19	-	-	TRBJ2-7	TGTGCCAGTAGTAGCACGAGGACCGAGCAGTACTTC	CASSSTRTEQYF
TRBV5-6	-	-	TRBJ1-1	TGTGCCAGCAGCTTGAGGCAGAGAGGACCTGAAGCTTTCTTT	CASSLRQRGPEAFF
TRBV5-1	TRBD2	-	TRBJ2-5	TGCGCCAGCAGCCTTTCTGCGGGGGTGGAGACCCAGTACTTC	CASSLSAGVETQYF
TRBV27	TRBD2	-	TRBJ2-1	TGTGCCAGCAGTTTATCAGAGCGGACTAGTCTCAATGAGCAGTTCTTC	CASSLSERTSLNEQFF
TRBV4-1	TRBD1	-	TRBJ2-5	TGCGCCAGCAGCCAAGCGACAGGGGGGCGGGAGACCCAGTACTTC	CASSQATGGRETQYF
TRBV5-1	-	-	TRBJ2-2	TGCGCCAGCAGCTTGGCCGAGCAGCTGGGGACCGGGGAGCTGTTTTTT	CASSLAEQLGTGELFF
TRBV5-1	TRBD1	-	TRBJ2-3	TGCGCCAGCAGCCTGGGACAGCTCGCTGCAGATACGCAGTATTTT	CASSLGQLAADTQYF
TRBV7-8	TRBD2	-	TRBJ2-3	TGTGCCAGCAGCTTCCGGCGGGGGGTCCGCACAGATACGCAGTATTTT	CASSFRRGVRTDTQYF
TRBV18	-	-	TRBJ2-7	TGTGCCAGCTCACCACTTCTGGCGCACGAGCAGTACTTC	CASSPLLAHEQYF
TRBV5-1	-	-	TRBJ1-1	TGCGCCAGCAGCGTCTCGACGGGGAACACTGAAGCTTTCTTT	CASSVSTGNTEAFF
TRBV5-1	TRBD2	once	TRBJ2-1	TGCGCCAGCAGCTTATATAGCGGGGGGACTGAGCAGTTCTTC	CASSLYSGGTEQFF
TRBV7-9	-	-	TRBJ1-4	TGTGCCAGCAGCTTAGTCGGGGAGGAAAAACTGTTTTTT	CASSLVGEEKLFF
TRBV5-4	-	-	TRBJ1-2	TGTGCCAGCAGCTTGGGGCAGGAAGCTAACTATGGCTACACCTTC	CASSLGQEANYGYTF
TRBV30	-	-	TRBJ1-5	TGTGCCTGGAGTCCCACTTTCGGGCAGCCCCAGCATTTT	CAWSPTFGQPQHF
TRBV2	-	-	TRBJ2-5	TGTGCCAGCAGTGCCGACCCCTCGATGACCCAGTACTTC	CASSADPSMTQYF
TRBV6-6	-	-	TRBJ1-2	TGTGCCAGCAGTTACTCGGACCTTGCCAACTATGGCTACACCTTC	CASSYSDLANYGYTF
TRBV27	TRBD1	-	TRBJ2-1	TGTGCCAGCACCCCCCTTGGACAGGGAACCAATGAGCAGTTCTTC	CASTPLGQGTNEQFF
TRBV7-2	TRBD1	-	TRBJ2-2	TGTGCCAGCAGCATGGACAGGGACACCGGGGAGCTGTTTTTT	CASSMDRDTGELFF
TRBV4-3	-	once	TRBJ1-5	TGCGCCAGCAGCCAAGAAGGAAGCAATCAGCCCCAGCATTTT	CASSQEGSNQPQHF
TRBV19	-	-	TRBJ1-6	TGTGCCAGTAGTATAACCGGACAGAATAATTCACCCCTCCACTTT	CASSITGQNNSPLHF
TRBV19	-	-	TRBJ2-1	TGTGCCAGTAGTATTGGTAGTCCCTACAATGAGCAGTTCTTC	CASSIGSPYNEQFF
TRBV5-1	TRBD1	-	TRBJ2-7	TGCGCCAGCAGCTTCCAGGACAGGGGGCGTTCTAGCTCCTACGAGCAGTACTTC	CASSFQDRGRSSSYEQYF
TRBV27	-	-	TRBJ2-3	TGTGCCAGCAGTACAGCCGGCACAGATACGCAGTATTTT	CASSTAGTDTQYF
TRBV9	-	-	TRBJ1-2	TGTGCCAGCAGCGTTGCAGGGTCTGGAAACTATGGCTACACCTTC	CASSVAGSGNYGYTF
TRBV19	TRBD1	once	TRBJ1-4	TGTGCCAGCCGGGACAGGGGGAATGAAAAACTGTTTTTT	CASRDRGNEKLFF